This entry lists 12 T cell receptor beta chains sequenced from one sample in a study of cytomegalovirus exposure and HLA in healthy donors. PCR was performed using 60 Vbeta and 13 Jbeta primers. Clones were read by immunoSEQ multiplex PCR, and TCRdb kept only the in-frame ones, dropping some. This table has roughly 230,000 clones, 80% to 95% appearing once. Sequenced material: PBMCs. Every receptor here comes from a girl aged 2-9 years in good health and CMV-seronegative.

This chain connects TRBV30 to TRBJ1-5; 7 bases are shared with TRBD1. V shed 2 bases and J 0 bases; nucleotides not matched to a gene: 7. The CDR3 length is 16 residues. Germline CDR1 reads GTSNPN; CDR2 reads SVGIG (reference sequence). In DNA, the CDR3 is TGTGCCTGGAGTACTCTACGGACAGGTAGCAATCAGCCCCAGCATTTT. Translated, it gives CAWSTLRTGSNQPQHF.

The chain carries TRBV5-1 and TRBJ2-3; 7 nucleotides match TRBD1. This CDR3 contains 13 residues. Germline V gives CDR1 SGHRS, CDR2 YFSETQ. J was trimmed by 5 bases and V by 0 bases; bases with no gene match: 0. CDR3 loop: CASSLGQGDTQYF. In DNA, the CDR3 is TGCGCCAGCAGCTTGGGACAGGGAGATACGCAGTATTTT.

The rearrangement uses TRBV28 and TRBJ2-5, with TRBD1 as a possible D gene (5 bases). The CDR3 sequence is 14 residues long. Germline loops: CDR1 MDHEN, CDR2 SYDVKM. Trimming shortened V by 5 bases and J by 2 bases, and 12 bases separated the two germline ends. The CDR3, as DNA: TGTGCCAGCAGTCGCAGTGACAGACAAGAGACCCAGTACTTC. It yields the protein CASSRSDRQETQYF.

This chain joins TRBV6-5 and TRBJ2-5; D uncertain. This CDR3 contains 12 residues. Germline lookup yields CDR1 MNHEY and CDR2 SVGAGI. Trimming pared 5 bases from V and 5 bases from J, leaving 9 bases between. The chain's CDR3 is CASSEQAETQYF. The CDR3 DNA is TGTGCCAGCAGTGAGCAGGCCGAGACCCAGTACTTC.

This chain links TRBV13 with TRBJ1-2, with a possible D match to TRBD1 (5 bases). Germline V CDR1 and CDR2: PRHDT, FYEKMQ (reference sequence). The CDR3 is made up of 15 amino acids. V lost 3 bases to trimming and J lost 0 bases, with 11 bases between them. The CDR3 DNA sequence: TGTGCCAGCAGCTTTAATACAGGTTCTAACTATGGCTACACCTTC. It translates to CASSFNTGSNYGYTF.

CDR3 nucleotides: TGTGCCAGCAGATTGACTAGCGGGAGGGGTCTTCAAGAGACCCAGTACTTC. Translated: CASRLTSGRGLQETQYF. This rearrangement joins TRBV5-4 to TRBJ2-5, with TRBD2 matching over 14 bases. Germline trimming cut 5 bases from V and 2 bases from J; bases unmatched to any gene: 8. The CDR3 spans 17 residues. CDR1 and CDR2 from the germline V gene are SGHNT and YYREEE (reference sequence).

This chain's CDR3 is CASSVEVVWYEQYF. Written as DNA, the CDR3 is TGTGCCAGCAGTGTTGAGGTAGTATGGTACGAGCAGTACTTC. J is TRBJ2-7 and V is TRBV6-1; no reliable D call. Trimming cost V 4 bases and J 4 bases, with 14 bases left between them. Looked up from germline, CDR1 is MNHNS and CDR2 is SASEGT. This CDR3 has 14 amino acids.

The chain has TRBV27 and TRBJ2-2; 12 nucleotides align to TRBD2. The CDR3 runs 19 residues. V gave up 0 bases and J gave up 5 bases; unmatched junction bases: 10. From germline, CDR1 is MNHEY and CDR2 SMNVEV (reference sequence). For the CDR3, the DNA is TGTGCCAGCAGTTTATCGACCCTAGCGGGAGGGCAGAGAACCGGGGAGCTGTTTTTT. It is translated as CASSLSTLAGGQRTGELFF.

The rearrangement links TRBV29-1 to TRBJ2-7; 7 bases are a match to TRBD2. The CDR3 is 14 amino acids. Germline-derived CDR1 and CDR2 are SQVTM and ANQGSEA. V was pared by 4 bases and J by 0 bases, with 6 bases of the junction left unmatched. The CDR3 sequence: CSVGEASGSYEQYF. The CDR3 DNA is TGCAGCGTTGGGGAGGCTAGCGGCTCCTACGAGCAGTACTTC.

Comment on this clone: At the DNA level, this CDR3 is encoded by other sequences in the same sample as well. The rearrangement uses TRBV7-7 and TRBJ2-1, with D perhaps matching TRBD2 (5 bases). V dropped 5 bases and J dropped 4 bases, with 15 bases sitting between them. Germline CDR1 and CDR2: SSHAT and FNYEAQ (reference sequence). The CDR3 is 15 amino acids. The CDR3 loop reads CASSQTSGNYNEQFF. CDR3 coding DNA: TGTGCCAGCAGCCAAACTAGTGGGAATTACAATGAGCAGTTCTTC.

The J gene is TRBJ2-1, the V gene TRBV6-5; D is unresolved. Germline assignment: CDR1 MNHEY and CDR2 SVGAGI. V was shortened by 7 bases and J by 0 bases, with 13 bases between the two germline ends. This CDR3 has 15 amino acids. The CDR3 nucleotides read TGTGCCAGCAAAGGAAGTCCTAGCTCCTACAATGAGCAGTTCTTC. It is translated as CASKGSPSSYNEQFF.

The chain employs TRBV2 and TRBJ1-1; weak D call: TRBD1 (5 bases). CDR1 and CDR2 from the germline V gene are SNHLY and FYNNEI. The CDR3 contains 15 residues. With 6 bases removed from V and 1 base from J, the gap between germline ends came to 15 bases. CDR3 amino acids: CASREAGGGNTEAFF. In DNA form, the CDR3 reads TGTGCCAGCAGAGAGGCCGGGGGAGGGAACACTGAAGCTTTCTTT.